The entry that follows covers one TCR beta chain sequence. Here the CDR3 omits its conserved ending phenylalanine or tryptophan, so a read error is the likely source. The DNA is omitted, as the CDR3 cannot be located on it reliably, and the CDR3 follows TCRdb's listing. The CDR3 has 15 residues if both end residues are counted. Looked up from germline, CDR1 is WSHSY and CDR2 is SAAADI. This sample is drawn from a study of tumor-infiltrating lymphocytes in oesophageal squamous cell carcinoma. TCRdb fed the PCR reads into MiXCR, producing one record per CDR3 protein. The sample yields tens of thousands of distinct CDR3 sequences, about 40% seen once.

The chain links TRBV10-2 to TRBJ1-1; the table's D call, TRBD1, was not checked against the DNA. This receptor was taken from a male donor with esophageal squamous cell carcinoma. Sequenced material: esophageal tumor tissue. This chain's CDR3 is CASSDRQGDYNEQFI.